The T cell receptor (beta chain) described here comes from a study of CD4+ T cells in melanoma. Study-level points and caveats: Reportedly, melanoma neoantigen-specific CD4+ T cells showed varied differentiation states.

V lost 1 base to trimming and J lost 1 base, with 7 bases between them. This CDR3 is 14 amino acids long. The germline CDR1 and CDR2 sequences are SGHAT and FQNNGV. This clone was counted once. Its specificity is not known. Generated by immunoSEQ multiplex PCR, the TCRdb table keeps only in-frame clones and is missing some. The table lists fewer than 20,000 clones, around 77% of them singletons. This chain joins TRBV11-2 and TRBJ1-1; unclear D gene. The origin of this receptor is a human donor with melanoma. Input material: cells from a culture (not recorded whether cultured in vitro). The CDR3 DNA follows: TGTGCCAGCAGCTTAGTAGAGAAGAACACTGAAGCTTTCTTT. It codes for CASSLVEKNTEAFF.